This T cell receptor beta chain emerged from a study of CD8+ T cells in alopecia areata. After isolation, RNA underwent reverse transcription to generate cDNA as the sequencing template. Profiled with immunoSEQ multiplex PCR; TCRdb holds only in-frame clones, not every one. The sample has about 110,000 clones, around 59% seen once. V was shortened by 5 bases and J by 8 bases, with 15 bases between the two germline ends. The germline gives CDR1 LNHDA, CDR2 SQIVND (reference sequence). CDR3 length: 13 amino acids. Study findings and constraints: Across lesional scalp, and particularly alopecia totalis/universalis, clonality surpassed that of normal scalp.

In its sample, this clone was seen a few times. Its specificity is not known. The rearrangement uses TRBV19 and TRBJ1-1; no definite D call. This receptor was taken from a human donor in good health. The sample taken for sequencing was CD8+ T cells sorted from blood. The CDR3 region has the DNA TGTGCCAGTAGTTCACTCGGGCTTTGGGAAGCTTTCTTT. Encoded protein: CASSSLGLWEAFF.